Listed below are T cell receptor beta chains from one sample, sequenced in a study of T cells in Graves' hyperthyroidism and ophthalmopathy. In TCRdb, the multiplex PCR reads were re-called with MiXCR into one record per CDR3 protein. The sample includes fewer than 550,000 distinct CDR3 sequences, around a quarter of them seen just once. The specimen was blood. The receptors here all came from a woman aged 25-40 years with Graves' ophthalmopathy. Each CDR3 is given with its conserved first and last residue.

CDR3: CASTPGGFSEAFF
J: TRBJ1-1
V: TRBV28

CDR3: CASSRGLSPLHF
J: TRBJ1-6
V: TRBV27

CDR3: CASSYSRDRGYEQYF
J: TRBJ2-7
V: TRBV6-2/TRBV6-3

CDR3: CSVVGTGVRNYGYTF
J: TRBJ1-2
V: TRBV29-1

CDR3: CASRHAPPSYEQYF
J: TRBJ2-7
V: TRBV11-2

CDR3: CASSYHSGTGFTGELFF
J: TRBJ2-2
V: TRBV7-7

CDR3: CASSLGFETEAFF
J: TRBJ1-1
V: TRBV4-1

CDR3: CASTVTGSGEAFF
J: TRBJ1-1
V: TRBV12-3/TRBV12-4

CDR3: CASSPRLDYGYTF
J: TRBJ1-2
V: TRBV14

CDR3: CASSHYGQEQYF
J: TRBJ2-7
V: TRBV3-1

CDR3: CTGVDRASYEQYF
J: TRBJ2-7
V: TRBV20-1

CDR3: CSAAGQGSSYEQYF
J: TRBJ2-7
V: TRBV20-1

CDR3: CASSFTGTDHGYTF
J: TRBJ1-2
V: TRBV3-1

CDR3: CSARDRGVGQRMRDYGYTF
J: TRBJ1-2
V: TRBV20-1

CDR3: CASKDRPGQGSGNTIYF
J: TRBJ1-3
V: TRBV6-1

CDR3: CASRKTEGNQPQHF
J: TRBJ1-5
V: TRBV6-1

CDR3: CASSWTVNPGELFF
J: TRBJ2-2
V: TRBV7-6

CDR3: CASGPNQPQHF
J: TRBJ1-5
V: TRBV12-5

CDR3: CSVEQGVGSFF
J: TRBJ1-1
V: TRBV29-1

CDR3: CASSPDAAERNTEAFF
J: TRBJ1-1
V: TRBV28

CDR3: CASSYSAGGEQYF
J: TRBJ2-7
V: TRBV6-5

CDR3: CASRGGHPYEQYF
J: TRBJ2-7
V: TRBV6-1

CDR3: CASSDVDRLETQYF
J: TRBJ2-5
V: TRBV25-1

CDR3: CASSQDGFSTEAFF
J: TRBJ1-1
V: TRBV7-2

CDR3: CASTPATSNQPQHF
J: TRBJ1-5
V: TRBV2

CDR3: CASSQGDYGYTF
J: TRBJ1-2
V: TRBV6-2/TRBV6-3

CDR3: CASSLGPQGIRPQHF
J: TRBJ1-5
V: TRBV7-8

CDR3: CASSLGDGINTGELFF
J: TRBJ2-2
V: TRBV5-1

CDR3: CASSTTSIRSYEQYF
J: TRBJ2-7
V: TRBV28

CDR3: CASSSRTGGYNQPQHF
J: TRBJ1-5
V: TRBV7-8

CDR3: CASGSGTQYF
J: TRBJ2-5
V: TRBV6-1

CDR3: CASSSGTAHGETQYF
J: TRBJ2-5
V: TRBV6-2/TRBV6-3

CDR3: CSARAGPGELFF
J: TRBJ2-2
V: TRBV20-1

CDR3: CASSRTGDHQPQHF
J: TRBJ1-5
V: TRBV19

CDR3: CASSLSGITSYEQYF
J: TRBJ2-7
V: TRBV7-9

CDR3: CASSVGPTGNSGANVLTF
J: TRBJ2-6
V: TRBV25-1

CDR3: CASSFHLGNQETQYF
J: TRBJ2-5
V: TRBV7-2

CDR3: CASSLLVIRQPQHF
J: TRBJ1-5
V: TRBV28

CDR3: CASSWGHRGEQYF
J: TRBJ2-7
V: TRBV6-2/TRBV6-3

CDR3: CASGDRDVEETQYF
J: TRBJ2-5
V: TRBV27

CDR3: CASSLGGTGVTEYF
J: TRBJ2-7
V: TRBV12-3/TRBV12-4

CDR3: CASSLGTVQETQYF
J: TRBJ2-5
V: TRBV7-2

CDR3: CASSDPDRHYEQYF
J: TRBJ2-7
V: TRBV27

CDR3: CAISGIAGGMTGELFF
J: TRBJ2-2
V: TRBV10-3

CDR3: CSALGEWGNYGYTF
J: TRBJ1-2
V: TRBV20-1

CDR3: CASSPDRGPSEQYF
J: TRBJ2-7
V: TRBV6-5

CDR3: CASSDGYRPQHF
J: TRBJ1-5
V: TRBV19

CDR3: CSAATGAEAFF
J: TRBJ1-1
V: TRBV20-1

CDR3: CASSPTGPSLSDQHF
J: TRBJ1-5
V: TRBV12-3/TRBV12-4

CDR3: CASSLTSGGWSGPEAFF
J: TRBJ1-1
V: TRBV27

CDR3: CATGQVIYEQYF
J: TRBJ2-7
V: TRBV6-2/TRBV6-3

CDR3: CASSLHSSIPTWYF
J: TRBJ2-7
V: TRBV7-2

CDR3: CAWSAQQEAFF
J: TRBJ1-1
V: TRBV30

CDR3: CASSYSIGQESYEQYF
J: TRBJ2-7
V: TRBV6-5

CDR3: CASGLTSGTGGALWALGPQHF
J: TRBJ1-5
V: TRBV13

CDR3: CASSYRTGAEAFF
J: TRBJ1-1
V: TRBV12-3/TRBV12-4

CDR3: CASSLSSRETEAFF
J: TRBJ1-1
V: TRBV28